A selection of T cell receptor beta chains follows, all from one sample in a study of vaccination and CD4 T cells after COVID-19. TCRdb redid the calling of the PCR reads with MiXCR, one entry per CDR3 protein. This table holds roughly 24,000 distinct CDR3 sequences, about 41% found once. These receptors lack a known antigen. Material for sequencing was CD4+ T cells from blood, cultured in vitro. These receptors were obtained from a human donor who had recovered from COVID-19. Both conserved end residues are part of each CDR3. A D gene is named only where the DNA matches it firmly. Clone size appears in some rows only: once, few, many, or a class for an expanded clone.

j_call	d_call	clone_size	v_call	cdr3_length	cdr3_nt	cdr3_aa
TRBJ2-2	NA	NA	TRBV15	18	TGTGCCACCAGCAGTCAAAAATCCGGTCGCGGGTACACCGGGGAGCTGTTTTTT	CATSSQKSGRGYTGELFF
TRBJ1-2	NA	few	TRBV7-3	15	TGTGCCAGCAGCCGCGACGGCGCTTCTAACTATGGCTACACCTTC	CASSRDGASNYGYTF
TRBJ2-2	NA	NA	TRBV20-1	15	TGCAGTGCGTCTCTAATGCCCCGTCGGACCGGGGAGCTGTTTTTT	CSASLMPRRTGELFF
TRBJ1-1	NA	NA	TRBV27	15	TGTGCCAGCAGTTGGGGACTCTTTCGGAACACTGAAGCTTTCTTT	CASSWGLFRNTEAFF
TRBJ1-1	NA	few	TRBV11-3	14	TGTGCCAGCAGCTTAGCCCCCGAGGGTCCTGAAGCTTTCTTT	CASSLAPEGPEAFF
TRBJ1-5	NA	few	TRBV19	16	TGTGCCAGTAGGAAACAGGGAGTCTGGAGCAATCAGCCCCAGCATTTT	CASRKQGVWSNQPQHF
TRBJ1-1	NA	NA	TRBV19	16	TGTGCCAGTAGTAGTGGCACTCGACCTATAAACACTGAAGCTTTCTTT	CASSSGTRPINTEAFF
TRBJ2-3	NA	NA	TRBV7-2	15	TGTGCCAGCAGCCCTCGACGAGGGGCCACAGATACGCAGTATTTT	CASSPRRGATDTQYF
TRBJ2-6	NA	NA	TRBV30	16	TGTGCCTGGACCAGGGGCCACCGCTCTGGGGCCAACGTCCTGACTTTC	CAWTRGHRSGANVLTF
TRBJ1-1	NA	NA	TRBV28	14	TGTGCCAGCAGTTTGGAGGGGCCCTGGGTTGAAGCTTTCTTT	CASSLEGPWVEAFF
TRBJ1-2	NA	NA	TRBV19	17	TGTGCCAGTAGCATCACCTTCAGCGGCGGTCTTGACTATGGCTACACCTTC	CASSITFSGGLDYGYTF